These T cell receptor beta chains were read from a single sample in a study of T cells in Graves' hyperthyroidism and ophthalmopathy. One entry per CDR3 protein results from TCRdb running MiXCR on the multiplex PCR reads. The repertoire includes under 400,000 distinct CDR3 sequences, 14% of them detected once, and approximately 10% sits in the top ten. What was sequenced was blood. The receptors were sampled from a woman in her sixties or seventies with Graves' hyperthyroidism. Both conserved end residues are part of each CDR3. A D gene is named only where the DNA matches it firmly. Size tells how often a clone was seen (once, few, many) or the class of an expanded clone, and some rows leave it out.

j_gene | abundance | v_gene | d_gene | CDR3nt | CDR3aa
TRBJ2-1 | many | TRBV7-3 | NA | TGTGCCAGCAGCCGCGGACGACAGAATTTCGAGCAGTTCTTC | CASSRGRQNFEQFF
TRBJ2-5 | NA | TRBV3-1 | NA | TGTGCCAGCAGCCAAGCAGGGACAGAGACCCAGTACTTC | CASSQAGTETQYF
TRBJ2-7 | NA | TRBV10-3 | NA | TGTGCCAGTACACAGGACGGCTACGAGCAGTACTTC | CASTQDGYEQYF
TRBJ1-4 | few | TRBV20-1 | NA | TGCAGTGCTAGGAACTCAGGTGCAACTAATGAAAAACTGTTTTTT | CSARNSGATNEKLFF
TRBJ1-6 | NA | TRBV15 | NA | TGTGCCACCAGCAGAGGTTCTTCTTCACCCCTCCACTTT | CATSRGSSSPLHF
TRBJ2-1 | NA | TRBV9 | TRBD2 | TGTGCCAGCAGCGGGACTAGCGGGAGTTTACCCTACAATGAGCAGTTCTTC | CASSGTSGSLPYNEQFF
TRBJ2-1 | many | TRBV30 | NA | TGTGCCTTCTTAAGGCAGGTCTCCTACAATGAGCAGTTCTTC | CAFLRQVSYNEQFF
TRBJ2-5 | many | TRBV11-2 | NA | TGTGCCAGCGGCCCGGGTCAAGAGACCCAGTACTTC | CASGPGQETQYF
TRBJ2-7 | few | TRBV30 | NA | TGTGCCTGGAGTGTACCTGGCCTCTGGTCAGCGAGCCGATCCTACGAGCAGTACTTC | CAWSVPGLWSASRSYEQYF
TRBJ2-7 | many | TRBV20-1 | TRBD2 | TGCAGTGCCAGGACGGGACTAGCGGGCTACGAGCAGTACTTC | CSARTGLAGYEQYF
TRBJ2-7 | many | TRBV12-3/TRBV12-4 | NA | TGTGCCAGCAGGAGTCAGGCGTCTCTTAGCTCCTACGAGCAGTACTTC | CASRSQASLSSYEQYF
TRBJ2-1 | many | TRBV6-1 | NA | TGTGCCAGCACCCGGGATAGCTCCTACAATGAGCAGTTCTTC | CASTRDSSYNEQFF
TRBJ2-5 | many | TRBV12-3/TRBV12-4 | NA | TGTGCCAGCAGCAACCCTGAGATTCAAGAGACCCAGTACTTC | CASSNPEIQETQYF
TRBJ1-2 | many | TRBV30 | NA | TGTGCCTGGAGTAGAACAGGATGGGATGGCTACACCTTC | CAWSRTGWDGYTF
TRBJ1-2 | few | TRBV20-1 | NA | TGCAGTGCTCCCCGAAACGGGGACTACACCTTC | CSAPRNGDYTF
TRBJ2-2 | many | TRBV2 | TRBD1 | TGTGCCAGCAGTATAAGGACAGGGAGGACCGGGGAGCTGTTTTTT | CASSIRTGRTGELFF
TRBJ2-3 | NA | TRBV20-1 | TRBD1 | TGCAGTGCCCGAGGACAGGGGGCTGCGAATACGCAGTATTTT | CSARGQGAANTQYF